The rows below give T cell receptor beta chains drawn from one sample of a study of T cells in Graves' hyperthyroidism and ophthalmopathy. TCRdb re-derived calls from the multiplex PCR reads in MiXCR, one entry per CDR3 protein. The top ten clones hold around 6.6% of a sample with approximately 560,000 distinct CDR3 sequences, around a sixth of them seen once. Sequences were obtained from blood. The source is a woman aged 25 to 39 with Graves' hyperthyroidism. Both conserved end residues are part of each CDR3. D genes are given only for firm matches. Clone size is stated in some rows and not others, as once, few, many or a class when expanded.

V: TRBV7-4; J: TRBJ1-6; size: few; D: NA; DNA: TGTGCCAGCAGCTTTTTCCCTCTTATTAATTCACCCCTCCACTTT; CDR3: CASSFFPLINSPLHF
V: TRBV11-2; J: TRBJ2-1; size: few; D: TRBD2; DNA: TGTGCCAGCAGCTTAGTCCCCGGACTAGCTATCAATGAGCAGTTCTTC; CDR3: CASSLVPGLAINEQFF
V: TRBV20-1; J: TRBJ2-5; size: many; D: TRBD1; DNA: TGCAGTGCCACCCGGGACAGGGTCCAAGAGACCCAGTACTTC; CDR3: CSATRDRVQETQYF
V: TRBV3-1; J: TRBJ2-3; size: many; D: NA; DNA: TGTGCCAGCAGCCTCGGACTACCCAGTAATACGCAGTATTTT; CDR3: CASSLGLPSNTQYF
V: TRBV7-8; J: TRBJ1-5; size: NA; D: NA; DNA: TGTGCCAGCAGCGTATACAGGGTTGTGGCGAGCAATCAGCCCCAGCATTTT; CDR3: CASSVYRVVASNQPQHF
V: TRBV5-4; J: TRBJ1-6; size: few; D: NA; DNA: TGTGCCAGCAGCGGCCGGGACGGACAGAATCTTTTCTCACCCCTCCACTTT; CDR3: CASSGRDGQNLFSPLHF
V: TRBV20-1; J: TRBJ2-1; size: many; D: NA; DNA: TGCAGTGCTAGATCTTCCGGGGACGCCAACAATGAGCAGTTCTTC; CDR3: CSARSSGDANNEQFF
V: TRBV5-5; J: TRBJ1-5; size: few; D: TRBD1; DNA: TGTGCCAGCAGCTCAATGACAGGGACCAATCAGCCCCAGCATTTT; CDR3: CASSSMTGTNQPQHF
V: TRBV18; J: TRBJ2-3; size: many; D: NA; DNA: TGTGCCAGCTCACCTATAGTTTCCACAGATACGCAGTATTTT; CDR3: CASSPIVSTDTQYF
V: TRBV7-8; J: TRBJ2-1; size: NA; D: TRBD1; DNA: TGTGCCAGCAGCTTAGCGGGCAGGGGGCATTCTGTCCATAAAAAAAACAATGAGCAGTTCTTC; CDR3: CASSLAGRGHSVHKKNNEQFF
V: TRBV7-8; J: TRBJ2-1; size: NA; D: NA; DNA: TGTGCCAGCAGCTTATTCGTGTGGAGGCCGAGCAGCTCCTACAATGAGCAGTTCTTC; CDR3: CASSLFVWRPSSSYNEQFF
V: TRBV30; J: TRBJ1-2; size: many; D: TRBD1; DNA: TGTGCCTGGGGAGTCGACAGGGCTGTGATTTATGGCTACACCTTC; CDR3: CAWGVDRAVIYGYTF
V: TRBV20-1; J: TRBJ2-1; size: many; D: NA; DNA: TGCAGTGCTAGAGATACGGGGGAGTATCCTGAGCAGTTCTTC; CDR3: CSARDTGEYPEQFF
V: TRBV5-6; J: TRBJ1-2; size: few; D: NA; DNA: TGTGCCAGCAGCTTGTCGGTCGGCTATGGCTACACCTTC; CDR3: CASSLSVGYGYTF
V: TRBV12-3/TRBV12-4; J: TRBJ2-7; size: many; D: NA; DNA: TGTGCCAGCAGTTTCATGGGGAGAGCCTACGAGCAGTACTTC; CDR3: CASSFMGRAYEQYF
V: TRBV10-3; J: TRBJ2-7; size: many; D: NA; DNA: TGTGCCATCAGTGCCAAGGAGGGAATCAGCTACGAGCAGTACTTC; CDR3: CAISAKEGISYEQYF
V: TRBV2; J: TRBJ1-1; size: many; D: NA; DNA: TGTGCCAGCAGCGCTGACGGGGGTGAAGCTTTCTTT; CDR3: CASSADGGEAFF
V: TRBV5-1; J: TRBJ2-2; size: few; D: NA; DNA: TGCGCCAGCAGCAGCCCCGTCGGGAGATTCGCGAACACCGGGGAGCTGTTTTTT; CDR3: CASSSPVGRFANTGELFF
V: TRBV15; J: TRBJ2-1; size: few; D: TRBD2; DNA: TGTGCCACCAGCAGAGGACGGCTTCTAGCGGGAGGCTACAATGAGCAGTTCTTC; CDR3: CATSRGRLLAGGYNEQFF
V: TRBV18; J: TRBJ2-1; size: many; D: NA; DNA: TGTGCCAGCTCAACGGGAGTGGGAAATGAGCAGTTCTTC; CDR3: CASSTGVGNEQFF
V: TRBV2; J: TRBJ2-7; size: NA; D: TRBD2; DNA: TGTGCCAGCAATCGGCTAGCGGGCTCCTACGAGCAGTACTTC; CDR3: CASNRLAGSYEQYF
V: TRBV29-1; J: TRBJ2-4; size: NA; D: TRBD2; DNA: TGCAGCGTTGCCCAACCAGCGGGAGGGGAGAACATTCAGTACTTC; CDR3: CSVAQPAGGENIQYF
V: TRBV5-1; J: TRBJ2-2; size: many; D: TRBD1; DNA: TGCGCCAGCAGCCCGGACAGGGGGCTTCAGGACACCGGGGAGCTGTTTTTT; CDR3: CASSPDRGLQDTGELFF
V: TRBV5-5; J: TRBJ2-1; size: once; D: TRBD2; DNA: TGCGCCAGCAGCCACAAGGGGCTAGCGGGAGACAATGAGCAGTTCTTC; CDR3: CASSHKGLAGDNEQFF
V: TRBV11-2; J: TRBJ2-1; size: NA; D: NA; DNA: TGTGCCAGCAGCCGAAACGGGGACAATGAGCAGTTCTTC; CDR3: CASSRNGDNEQFF
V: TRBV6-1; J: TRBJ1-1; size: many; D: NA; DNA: TGTGCCAGCAGTCGAGGGGGAATACAAAGCACTGAAGCTTTCTTT; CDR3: CASSRGGIQSTEAFF
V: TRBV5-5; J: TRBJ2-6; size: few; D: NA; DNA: TGTGCCAGCACGGCCGTTTCTGGGGCCAACGTCCTGACTTTC; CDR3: CASTAVSGANVLTF
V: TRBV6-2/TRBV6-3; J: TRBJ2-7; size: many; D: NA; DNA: TGTGCCAGCAGTCCTATTGGGGCGACGGGCGCCGGCGAGCAGTACTTC; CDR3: CASSPIGATGAGEQYF
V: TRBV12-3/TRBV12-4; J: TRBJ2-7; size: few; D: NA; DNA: TGTGCCAGCAGCCCTAAGGGGGTGGGAAGGGGGGTTAGCTACGAGCAGTACTTC; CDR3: CASSPKGVGRGVSYEQYF
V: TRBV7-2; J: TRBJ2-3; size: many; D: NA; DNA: TGTGCCAGCAGCTTTGGCCCCACAGATACGCAGTATTTT; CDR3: CASSFGPTDTQYF
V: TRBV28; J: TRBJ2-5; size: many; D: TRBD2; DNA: TGTGCCAGCAGTTTGCAGCGGGAGCGAATAGAGACCCAGTACTTC; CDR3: CASSLQRERIETQYF
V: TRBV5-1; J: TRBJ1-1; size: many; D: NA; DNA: TGCGCCAGCAGCGCGGACAGCTTAGTGAACACTGAAGCTTTCTTT; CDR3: CASSADSLVNTEAFF
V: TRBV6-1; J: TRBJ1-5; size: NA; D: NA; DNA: TGTGCCAGCAGTTACACCGGGGGGCCCTATCAGCCCCAGCATTTT; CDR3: CASSYTGGPYQPQHF
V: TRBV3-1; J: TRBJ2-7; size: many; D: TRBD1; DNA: TGTGCCAGCAGCCGCGGACAGGGCGAGCAGTACTTC; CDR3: CASSRGQGEQYF
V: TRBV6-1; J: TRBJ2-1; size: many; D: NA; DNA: TGTGCCAGCAGTGAAGACCGACTGGGCCTGCGGGATGAGCAGTTCTTC; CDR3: CASSEDRLGLRDEQFF
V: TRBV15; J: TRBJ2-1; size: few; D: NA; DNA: TGTGCCACCAGCAGAGAGGCGGGATTTCCCTACAATGAGCAGTTCTTC; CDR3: CATSREAGFPYNEQFF
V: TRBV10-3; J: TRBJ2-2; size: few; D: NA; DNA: TGTGCCATCTTGGGGGACACCGGGGAGCTGTTTTTT; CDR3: CAILGDTGELFF
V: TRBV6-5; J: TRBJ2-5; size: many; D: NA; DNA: TGTGCCAGCAGTTACGGGGGACGGCGGGAGACCCAGTACTTC; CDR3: CASSYGGRRETQYF
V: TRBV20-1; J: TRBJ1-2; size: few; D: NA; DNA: TGCAGTGCTAGGAGGACGGGGGGCGATGGCTACACCTTC; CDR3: CSARRTGGDGYTF
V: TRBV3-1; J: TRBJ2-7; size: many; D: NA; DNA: TGTGCCAGCAGCCAACATTACGAGCAGTACTTC; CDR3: CASSQHYEQYF
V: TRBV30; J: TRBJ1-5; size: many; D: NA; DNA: TGTGCCTGGACTCTCCAAGGTACCAATCAGCCCCAGCATTTT; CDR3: CAWTLQGTNQPQHF
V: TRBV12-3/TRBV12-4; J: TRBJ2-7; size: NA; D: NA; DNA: TGTGCCAGCAGACAACAGGGAGGTGCCGAGCAGTACTTC; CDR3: CASRQQGGAEQYF
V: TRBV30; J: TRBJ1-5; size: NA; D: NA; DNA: TGTGCCTGGACCGACCAGGGAGGTCAGCCCCAGCATTTT; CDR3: CAWTDQGGQPQHF
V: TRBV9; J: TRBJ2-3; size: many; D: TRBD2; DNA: TGTGCCAGCAGCGTACCACTAGCGATGACAGATACGCAGTATTTT; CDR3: CASSVPLAMTDTQYF
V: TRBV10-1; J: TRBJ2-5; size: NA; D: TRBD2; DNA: TGCGCCAGCAGTGAGCCGAAACAGTCTAGCGGGAGTTTAGAGACCCAGTACTTC; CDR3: CASSEPKQSSGSLETQYF
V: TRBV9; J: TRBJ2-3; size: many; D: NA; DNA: TGTGCCAGCTCCGTCGGTGCGGATACGCAGTATTTT; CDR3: CASSVGADTQYF
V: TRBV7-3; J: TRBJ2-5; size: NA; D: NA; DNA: TGTGCCAGCAGCTTAACGGGGGGCCCAGAGACCCAGTACTTC; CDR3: CASSLTGGPETQYF
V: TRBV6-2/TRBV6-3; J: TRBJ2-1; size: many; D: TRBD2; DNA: TGTGCCAGCAGCCTCAAACGATTACTAGCGGGCAATCCCAATGAGCAGTTCTTC; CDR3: CASSLKRLLAGNPNEQFF
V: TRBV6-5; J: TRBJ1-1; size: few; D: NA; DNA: TGTGCCAGCAGTTACTCCAACAGACCGAACACTGAAGCTTCCTTT; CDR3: CASSYSNRPNTEASF
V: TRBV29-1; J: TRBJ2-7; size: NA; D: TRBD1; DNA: TGCAGCGTTGTTGTGGTGACCGGGACAGAGTCCTACGAGCAGTACTTC; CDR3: CSVVVVTGTESYEQYF
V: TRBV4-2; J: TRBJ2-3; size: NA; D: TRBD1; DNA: TGTGCCAGCAGCCAAGAGGTGGCGCCAGGGGGAGATACGCAGTATTTT; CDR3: CASSQEVAPGGDTQYF
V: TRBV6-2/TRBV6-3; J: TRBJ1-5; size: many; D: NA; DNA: TGTGCCAGCAGCACTCGGGCCCTGGTAGAGCCCCAGCATTTT; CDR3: CASSTRALVEPQHF
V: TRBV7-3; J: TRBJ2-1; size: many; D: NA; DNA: TGTGCCAGCAGCTATGAACTTAGCGGAGAGCAGTTCTTC; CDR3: CASSYELSGEQFF
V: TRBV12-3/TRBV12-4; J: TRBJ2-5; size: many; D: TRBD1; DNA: TGTGCCAGCAGTGAACAGGGGACCTACACGTACTTC; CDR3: CASSEQGTYTYF
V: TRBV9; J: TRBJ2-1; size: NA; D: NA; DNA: TGTGCCAGCAGCGAACAGGGCGGAGAGACCCAGTTCTTC; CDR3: CASSEQGGETQFF
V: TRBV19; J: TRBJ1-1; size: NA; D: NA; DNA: TGTGCCAGTAGAGTCCGGGGGGGGCCGGCCGAAGCTTTCTTT; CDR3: CASRVRGGPAEAFF